This T cell receptor (beta chain) was sequenced during a study of T cell repertoires in cytomegalovirus infection. Study details: Public TCR beta signatures indicated both CMV infection and matching HLA type. General study findings and limits: CMV-specific HLA-C-restricted TCR beta clonotypes dominated the ex vivo response.

As regards this clonotype: Its antigen is unidentified.

The CDR3 has 15 residues. V lost 5 bases and J lost 3, with 17 bases in between. Each CDR3 protein is one row after TCRdb ran MiXCR on the reads. The data show about 160,000 distinct CDR3 sequences, with 15% to 20% seen just once and approximately 18% held by the top ten. The chain recombines TRBV12-3 or TRBV12-4 with TRBJ2-7, with D hard to call. Sequencing was performed on CD8+ T cells from PBMCs. This clonotype was sampled from a human donor in good health (CMV status not recorded). Some clones in this sample may be carry-over from other donors' samples. The CDR3 is CASSPAGIYGYEQYF. CDR3 in DNA: TGTGCCAGCAGTCCGGCTGGGATCTACGGCTACGAGCAGTACTTC.